This TCR beta chain was observed in a study of identical twins. A universal primer site was added by template switching, and unique molecular identifiers were carried by the cDNA. MiXCR was run by TCRdb on the 5' RACE reads, yielding one entry per CDR3 protein. The table lists a few hundred thousand distinct CDR3 sequences, approximately 8.6% of them singletons. CDR3 length equals 15 residues. Germline V CDR1 and CDR2: SGHKS, YYEKEE (reference sequence). V was trimmed by 1 base and J by 5 bases, leaving 15 bases between them. This clonotype showed up many times. The antigen remains unidentified. Points from the study as a whole: A partial confounding effect on zero-insertion analyses could come from invariant MAIT and iNKT cells. Sharing of beta out-of-frame sequences by twins showed a weaker excess.

These data also featured in a second study, about yellow fever vaccine responses in identical twins. That study reports: Among the twins, the vaccine T cell response reportedly seemed partly convergent and partly personalized.

This chain links TRBV5-5 with TRBJ1-2, with D maybe TRBD1 (5 bases). The sequence was collected from a woman aged 18 to 35 in good health. The sequenced sample was CD8+ T cells sorted from blood. Written as DNA, the CDR3 is TGTGCCAGCAGCTTGCAGGCGGGGCCGTGGTATGGCTACACCTTC. Protein: CASSLQAGPWYGYTF.